The 30 T cell receptor beta chains presented below share a single source sample, sequenced in a study of naive and memory T cell subsets. The beta constant-region primer was an equimolar mix of two oligonucleotides covering TRBC1 and TRBC2. MiXCR, applied by TCRdb to the UMI-ligation and nested PCR reads, yields one record per CDR3 protein. This table has about 85,000 distinct CDR3 sequences, less than 15% appearing once. The sequenced sample was central memory CD4+ T cells from blood. These receptors were collected from a human donor in good health.

The chain couples TRBV6-1 to TRBJ2-2; D not resolved. This CDR3 is 12 amino acids long. V was pared by 6 bases and J by 7 bases, with 9 bases between. Germline V gene sequence: CDR1 MNHNS, CDR2 SASEGT. In DNA form, the CDR3 reads TGTGCCAGCAGGGAGTTCGGCGGGGAGCTGTTTTTT. The encoded protein is CASREFGGELFF.

This clonotype was seen repeatedly, ten times or more. This chain uses TRBV7-2 with TRBJ1-1; 8 bases are a match to TRBD1. Looked up from germline, CDR1 is SGHTA and CDR2 is FQGNSA. This CDR3 comprises 13 residues. After removal of 6 bases from V and 3 bases from J, the junction contained 3 bases not matched to a gene. The DNA of the CDR3 is TGTGCCAGCAGTACGGACAGGGACACTGAAGCTTTCTTT. This gives the protein CASSTDRDTEAFF.

The chain joins TRBV9 to TRBJ1-3; 7 nucleotides line up with TRBD1. From germline, CDR1 is SGDLS and CDR2 YYNGEE. V gave up 0 bases and J gave up 0 bases; unmatched junction bases: 3. The CDR3 has 16 amino acids. In DNA, the CDR3 is TGTGCCAGCAGCGTAGGTGGACAGGCCTCTGGAAACACCATATATTTT. Its translation: CASSVGGQASGNTIYF.

This clonotype was picked up a small number of times. This chain uses TRBV6-2 or TRBV6-3 with TRBJ1-6; D is undetermined. The CDR3 runs 12 residues. CDR1 and CDR2 from the germline V gene are MNHEY and SVGEGT. The ends were cut back, 6 bases at V and 8 bases at J, with 8 bases in the middle. The CDR3 sequence is CASSFPHSPLHF. CDR3 coding DNA: TGTGCCAGCAGCTTCCCGCATTCACCCCTCCACTTT.

In this sample, this clonotype turned up a few times. The chain carries TRBV29-1 and TRBJ2-3, with 7 positions matching TRBD1. CDR3 length equals 14 residues. Trimming took 6 bases from V and 1 from J; bases not matched to a gene: 7. Germline assignment: CDR1 SQVTM and CDR2 ANQGSEA. This chain's CDR3 is CSVSDRSRTDTQYF. CDR3 DNA sequence: TGCAGCGTCTCGGACAGGTCCCGCACAGATACGCAGTATTTT.

CDR3 region: CASKDTSYGYTF. CDR3 nucleotide sequence: TGTGCCAGCAAAGACACGTCCTATGGCTACACCTTC. The V and J genes are TRBV6-5 and TRBJ1-2; D is ambiguous. CDR1 and CDR2 (germline): MNHEY, SVGAGI. There are 12 residues in the CDR3. V lost 7 bases and J 4 bases, leaving 10 bases between the germline ends.

This clonotype was recorded only once. J is TRBJ2-7 and V is TRBV7-8; D assignment may be TRBD1 or TRBD2 (5 bases each). CDR3 length: 15 residues. Trimming cost V 0 bases and J 2 bases, with 11 bases left between them. From germline, CDR1 is SGHVS and CDR2 FQNEAQ. CDR3 sequence (DNA): TGTGCCAGCAGCTTAGCGTGGGACGGAACCTACGAGCAGTACTTC. Translation gives CASSLAWDGTYEQYF.

This clonotype has a handful of counts. V is TRBV27 and J is TRBJ2-5; a weak D match, TRBD1 (5 bases). CDR3 size: 14 residues. The V gene lost 5 bases and the J gene lost 1 base, with 11 bases spanning the gap. The germline V gene encodes CDR1 MNHEY and CDR2 SMNVEV (reference sequence). The CDR3 here is CASSERRAQETQYF. CDR3 bases: TGTGCCAGCAGTGAACGCAGGGCCCAAGAGACCCAGTACTTC.

This clonotype was recorded at least ten times. The J gene is TRBJ1-1, the V gene TRBV5-1; tentatively, D is TRBD1 (5 bases). The CDR3 runs to 14 residues. Germline lookup yields CDR1 SGHRS and CDR2 YFSETQ. Trimming cost V 0 bases and J 4 bases, with 10 bases left between them. The chain's CDR3 is CASSLALQATEAFF. The DNA for the CDR3 is TGCGCCAGCAGCTTGGCCTTACAGGCCACTGAAGCTTTCTTT. Using reference TRBV5-1 and TRBJ1-1 for the parts outside the CDR3, the full variable domain is KAGVTQTPRYLIKTRGQQVTLSCSPISGHRSVSWYQQTPGQGLQFLFEYFSETQRNKGNFPGRFSGRQFSNSRSEMNVSTLELGDSALYLCASSLALQATEAFFGQGTRLTVV.

A few counts support this clonotype. The rearrangement uses TRBV30 and TRBJ1-1; 9 bases fit TRBD1. Trimming at V came to 0 bases and at J to 2 bases, leaving 4 bases not matched to a gene. CDR3 size: 15 residues. Germline V lookup: CDR1 GTSNPN, CDR2 SVGIG (reference sequence). The DNA of the CDR3 is TGTGCCTGGAGTGTTGGGACAGGGTTCAACACTGAAGCTTTCTTT. This codes for CAWSVGTGFNTEAFF. Based on the CDR3 plus reference TRBV30 and TRBJ1-1, the full variable domain is SQTIHQWPATLVQPVGSPLSLECTVEGTSNPNLYWYRQAAGRGLQLLFYSVGIGQISSEVPQNLSASRPQDRQFILSSKKLLLSDSGFYLCAWSVGTGFNTEAFFGQGTRLTVV.

This clonotype was recorded at least ten times. The chain employs TRBV6-5 and TRBJ2-7, with 8 bases matching TRBD1. Germline V gives CDR1 MNHEY, CDR2 SVGAGI. This CDR3 comprises 16 residues. The V gene end was trimmed by 6 bases and the J gene end by 3 bases; junction bases not matched to a gene: 13. CDR3 nucleotide sequence: TGTGCCAGCAGCCCTTACGTCTCCGGGACAGGCTACGAGCAGTACTTC. This codes for CASSPYVSGTGYEQYF.

This clonotype was seen repeatedly, ten times or more. The chain uses TRBV29-1 and TRBJ2-1, with 10 nucleotides matching TRBD2. The CDR3 is made up of 14 amino acids. With 2 bases clipped from V and 7 bases from J, the junction kept 5 bases outside the gene matches. Germline CDR1 is SQVTM and CDR2 is ANQGSEA. CDR3 sequence (DNA): TGCAGCGTTGAATGGGGACTAGCGAGTAATGAGCAGTTCTTC. The encoded protein is CSVEWGLASNEQFF.

The J gene is TRBJ1-2, the V gene TRBV11-1; TRBD1 is a possible D gene (6 bases). The V end was cut by 3 bases, the J end by 8 bases, with 22 bases between. Germline V gives CDR1 SGHAT, CDR2 FQDESV (reference sequence). The CDR3 runs 16 residues. CDR3 nucleotide sequence: TGTGCCAGCAGCTTGGGGAGGACAGCTACTATGGGCGGCTACACCTTC. Its protein is CASSLGRTATMGGYTF. Looking up the rest from reference TRBV11-1 and TRBJ1-2 gives the full variable domain: EAEVAQSPRYKITEKSQAVAFWCDPISGHATLYWYRQILGQGPELLVQFQDESVVDDSQLPKDRFSAERLKGVDSTLKIQPAELGDSAMYLCASSLGRTATMGGYTFGSGTRLTVV.

This clonotype was counted only a few times. This chain connects TRBV7-2 to TRBJ2-5; D unresolved. V was pared by 5 bases and J by 2 bases, with 12 bases between. CDR1 and CDR2 (germline): SGHTA, FQGNSA. The CDR3 runs to 14 residues. As DNA, the CDR3 is TGTGCCAGCAGCCTAGAGTACCTACAAGAGACCCAGTACTTC. Translation: CASSLEYLQETQYF.

This chain connects TRBV10-3 to TRBJ2-1; tentatively, D is TRBD1 (6 bases). CDR1 and CDR2 from the germline V gene are ENHRY and SYGVKD. CDR3 length: 12 residues. V dropped 8 bases and J dropped 7 bases, with 12 bases sitting between them. Here the CDR3 DNA reads TGTGCCATCGCAGGGGATGGGAATGAGCAGTTCTTC. It encodes CAIAGDGNEQFF.

The chain has TRBV2 and TRBJ1-6, with no clear D. The CDR3 length is 14 residues. Germline values: CDR1 SNHLY, CDR2 FYNNEI. Trimming removed 1 base at V and 3 bases at J, with 4 bases between. The CDR3 DNA reads TGTGCCAGCAGTGAAGACAGCTATAATTCACCCCTCCACTTT. Its protein product is CASSEDSYNSPLHF.

This chain joins TRBV6-1 and TRBJ2-7; D gene ambiguous. Germline CDR1 is MNHNS and CDR2 is SASEGT. The CDR3 loop spans 13 amino acids. Trimming stripped 7 bases from V and 5 bases from J, with 15 bases between. CDR3 DNA: TGTGCCAGCACCCAAGACCCAAGCGACGAGCAGTACTTC. This encodes CASTQDPSDEQYF.

This clonotype was seen more than once but under ten times. The CDR3 protein is CASQRPPDTQYF. The CDR3 coding sequence is TGTGCCAGTCAGAGACCGCCAGATACGCAGTATTTT. The J gene is TRBJ2-3, the V gene TRBV6-2 or TRBV6-3; D ambiguous. V dropped 9 bases and J dropped 4 bases, with 11 bases sitting between them. This CDR3 comprises 12 residues. Germline loops: CDR1 MNHEY, CDR2 SVGEGT.

The chain carries TRBV2 and TRBJ2-5, with 9 bases identical to TRBD2. Germline V gene data show CDR1 as SNHLY and CDR2 as FYNNEI. V shed 2 bases, J shed 4 bases, and the junction held 5 bases outside the gene matches. There are 15 residues in the CDR3. Here the CDR3 reads CASSEPAGGGETQYF. The CDR3 DNA follows: TGTGCCAGCAGTGAACCAGCGGGAGGTGGAGAGACCCAGTACTTC.

This clonotype was seen repeatedly, ten times or more. The chain uses TRBV29-1 and TRBJ2-7; D gene unclear. The CDR3 covers 13 residues. V shed 4 bases and J shed 2 bases, with 12 bases lying between them. Germline V gives CDR1 SQVTM, CDR2 ANQGSEA. CDR3 coding DNA: TGCAGCGTTGCGTCGGATTGGACCTACGAGCAGTACTTC. It codes for CSVASDWTYEQYF.

The gene calls are TRBV4-1 and TRBJ2-1; the match to TRBD2 covers 8 bases. Germline CDR1 is MGHRA and CDR2 is YSYEKL. V lost 6 bases to trimming and J lost 6 bases; unmatched junction nucleotides: 7. CDR3 length: 14 residues. This CDR3 reads CASRPIAGINEQFF. CDR3 DNA: TGCGCCAGCAGACCGATAGCGGGGATCAATGAGCAGTTCTTC.

The table lists this clonotype with many counts. V and J are TRBV3-1 and TRBJ1-5; TRBD1 matches 7 bases. CDR1 LGHDT and CDR2 YNNKEL come from the germline V gene (reference sequence). V lost 3 bases to trimming and J lost 7 bases; unmatched junction nucleotides: 9. The CDR3 sequence is 15 residues long. CDR3 DNA sequence: TGTGCCAGCAGCCAGGGGGACAGCCCTGTGCAGCCCCAGCATTTT. It codes for CASSQGDSPVQPQHF. Filled out from reference TRBV3-1 and TRBJ1-5, the complete variable domain reads DTAVSQTPKYLVTQMGNDKSIKCEQNLGHDTMYWYKQDSKKFLKIMFSYNNKELIINETVPNRFSPKSPDKAHLNLHINSLELGDSAVYFCASSQGDSPVQPQHFGDGTRLSIL.

The sample holds many counts of this clonotype. The genes are TRBV20-1 and TRBJ2-7; the match to TRBD2 covers 9 bases. After removal of 5 bases from V and 0 bases from J, the junction contained 8 bases not matched to a gene. There are 15 residues in the CDR3. Germline values: CDR1 DFQATT, CDR2 SNEGSKA (reference sequence). CDR3 nucleotide sequence: TGCAGTGCTTGGGGGACTAGCCTCCCCTCCTACGAGCAGTACTTC. Protein: CSAWGTSLPSYEQYF.

This clonotype was recorded a few times. The chain has TRBV4-2 and TRBJ2-1; 12 nucleotides agree with TRBD2. Germline-derived CDR1 and CDR2 are LGHNA and YNFKEQ. This CDR3 has 16 amino acids. V shed 5 bases and J 1 base; nucleotides not matched to a gene: 3. CDR3 region: CASSALAGGSYNEQFF. CDR3 nucleotides: TGTGCCAGCAGCGCACTAGCGGGAGGTTCCTACAATGAGCAGTTCTTC.

The V gene is TRBV5-6, the J gene TRBJ2-7; D is tentatively TRBD1 or TRBD2 (5 bases each). CDR3 length: 16 amino acids. The ends were cut back, 4 bases at V and 2 bases at J, with 19 bases in the middle. Per the germline V gene, CDR1 is SGHDT and CDR2 is YYEEEE. The CDR3 reads CASSQTLGRSTYEQYF. The CDR3 DNA reads TGTGCCAGCAGCCAAACCCTGGGACGGTCGACCTACGAGCAGTACTTC.

The table lists this clonotype with many counts. This rearrangement joins TRBV19 to TRBJ2-7; D unresolved. Trimming stripped 5 bases from V and 9 bases from J, with 14 bases between. The CDR3 is 12 amino acids. Germline CDR1 reads LNHDA; CDR2 reads SQIVND (reference sequence). CDR3: CASSSKTGTQYF. DNA of the CDR3: TGTGCCAGTAGTTCGAAGACTGGCACGCAGTACTTC.

In its sample, this clonotype was seen many times. The chain recombines TRBV7-8 with TRBJ2-3, with 8 bases matching TRBD2. The CDR3 covers 16 residues. Trimming removed 1 base from V and 5 bases from J; junction bases left unmatched: 8. CDR1 is SGHVS and CDR2 is FQNEAQ in the germline V gene. CDR3 residues: CASSLGSSGREDTQYF. CDR3 bases: TGTGCCAGCAGCTTAGGCTCGAGCGGGAGAGAAGATACGCAGTATTTT.

There are a few counts of this clonotype. The V call is TRBV7-8, the J call TRBJ2-7; D remains unclear. The CDR3 has 13 amino acids. Trimming removed 4 bases from V and 1 base from J, with 8 bases in between. The germline gives CDR1 SGHVS, CDR2 FQNEAQ. The CDR3 reads CASSSLCSYEQYF. As DNA, the CDR3 is TGTGCCAGCAGCTCCCTTTGTTCCTACGAGCAGTACTTC.

The J gene is TRBJ2-7, the V gene TRBV19; 14 bases match TRBD2. The CDR3 totals 18 residues. The germline V gene has CDR1 LNHDA and CDR2 SQIVND (reference sequence). Trimming at V came to 3 bases and at J to 5 bases, leaving 12 bases not matched to a gene. The CDR3 loop reads CASSMTLGTSGRTHEQYF. DNA for the CDR3: TGTGCCAGTAGTATGACCCTTGGGACTAGCGGGAGAACCCACGAGCAGTACTTC.

The chain is built from TRBV6-6 and TRBJ2-1; 7 nucleotides agree with TRBD2. V gave up 5 bases and J gave up 0 bases; unmatched junction bases: 7. The germline V gene encodes CDR1 MNHNY and CDR2 SVGAGI (reference sequence). This CDR3 spans 16 amino acids. The CDR3 sequence: CASSGGEGSSYNEQFF. CDR3 nucleotide sequence: TGTGCCAGCAGTGGCGGGGAGGGGAGCTCCTACAATGAGCAGTTCTTC.